This TCR beta chain was captured in a study of T cell responses to AZD1222 COVID-19 vaccine (dated by TCRdb to the early 2020s). With regard to the full study: AZD1222 recipients given second doses at about 4 weeks or at about 12 weeks were pooled, since spike-specific TCR depth and breadth were not found to differ between the two schedules. A total of around 240 trial participants underwent TCR sequencing, of whom about 200 received two doses of AZD1222 and around 25 received two doses of the MenACWY control vaccine. Enrollment into the trials was organized by age into subgroups of 18-55, 56-69 and 70-plus years, and those subgroups contained approximately 150, 30 and 60 TCR-sequenced participants, respectively. Overall results and qualifications from the work: Reportedly, close to half of the unique spike-specific TCRs recognized epitopes lying outside the regions that are mutated in the B.1.351 and B.1.1.7 variants. Most participants were white British and females outnumbered males, and the authors suggested that clonal diversity may have been underestimated. In the small 56-69-year group, the increase in depth fell short of significance, most likely because of low power. No day 14 peak-response samples were available, so repertoires were characterized only after the peak T cell response. After two AZD1222 doses, spike-specific TCR breadth and depth were significantly higher than at day 0 and than in MenACWY recipients. Conclusions about previously exposed vaccinees were limited because only six AZD1222 recipients were SARS-CoV-2 seropositive at baseline. Vaccine-associated CD4 TCRs spanned the whole spike protein, with dominant responses in regions 160-218 and 743-854.

This sample's time point label indicates: baseline before first vaccination. Vaccinee samples came from UK trials COV001 and COV002, including a single-blind randomized controlled phase 2/3 trial of AZD1222 (ChAdOx1 nCoV-19) in healthy adults. For TCRbeta chain sequencing, PBMC samples were collected from trial participants at day 0 and at day 28 after the second dose. The CDR3 regions of human TCRbeta chains were analyzed by immunosequencing. Regarding the original processing steps: TCRs in the repertoires were compared against a reference library of SARS-CoV-2-specific TCRs that had been generated with the MIRA antigen-specificity platform. Breadth was defined as the fraction of unique TCRs that were SARS-CoV-2-associated, and depth was defined as the fraction of total T cells that were SARS-CoV-2-associated. Using the MIRA data, each spike-specific TCR was mapped to the spike region that the TCR reacts to and placed in a CD4 or CD8 class. Log10-transformed breadth and depth values were compared by one-way ANOVA with Sidak's multiple comparisons tests. Not all clones reach the TCRdb copy of this immuneACCESS table, which keeps in-frame sequences only. Checked studies attribute under half of the gap to unresolved V genes and leave the rest unexplained. V, J and clone size reflect that table, while D and trimming were determined from the DNA. The sample yields 150,000 to 200,000 clones; more than 85% were counted once. Clones ranked in the top ten supply about 3.9% of the sample.

Trimming at the junction amounts to 5 bases on V and 2 bases on J, and the germline ends lie 12 bases apart. Reading from cysteine to phenylalanine, the CDR3 counts 15 amino acids. CDR3 DNA is the only sequence kept; it has 45 bases, read in frame from the first base. The CDR1 and CDR2 encoded by the germline V gene are MNHEY and SVGAGI. In the case of this clone: Its antigen remains unidentified. Base qualities are not recorded, but no much larger clone differs from it by a single base.

This sequence originates from an adult in good health. This specimen was peripheral blood, taken on day 0 of AZD1222 vaccination. The chain is assembled from TRBV6-5 and TRBJ1-4, with TRBD1 as a weak D call on 5 bases. For the CDR3, the sequence is CASSPFGGTNEKLFF. The nucleotides are TGTGCCAGCAGTCCTTTTGGGGGTACTAATGAAAAACTGTTTTTT.